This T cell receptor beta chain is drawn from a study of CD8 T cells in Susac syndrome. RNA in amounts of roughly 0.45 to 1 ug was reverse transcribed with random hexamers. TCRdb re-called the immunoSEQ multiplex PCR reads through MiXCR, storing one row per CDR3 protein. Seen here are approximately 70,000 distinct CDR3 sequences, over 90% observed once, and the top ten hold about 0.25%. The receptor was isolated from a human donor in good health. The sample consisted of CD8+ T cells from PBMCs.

The CDR3 protein is CASSSGGAIGDTDTQYF. CDR3 coding DNA: TGTGCCAGCAGTAGCGGGGGGGCCATTGGTGACACAGATACGCAGTATTTT. This sequence joins TRBV7-9 and TRBJ2-3; 11 nucleotides match TRBD2. Germline CDR1 and CDR2: SEHNR and FQNEAQ (reference sequence). Losses at the gene ends were 6 bases for V and 2 bases for J; bases not matched to a gene: 10. The CDR3 runs to 17 residues.